A selection of T cell receptor beta chains follows, all from one sample in a study of T-cell memory formation after mild COVID-19. Via MiXCR, TCRdb re-called the 5' RACE reads, giving one row per CDR3 protein. The sample shows about 270,000 distinct CDR3 sequences, around 15% of them seen only once. The sequencing input was PBMCs or a T cell subset sorted from them (not recorded which). Receptors were obtained from a man aged 18 to 30 who had mild COVID-19 (a few samples of this study predate the infection). Cell type and time point are not known. Both conserved end residues are part of each CDR3. Each record gives: clone size, CDR3 length, J gene, V gene, D gene, CDR3 protein, CDR3 DNA. A D gene is named only where the DNA matches it firmly. The size entry is marked missing in some rows and otherwise reads once, few, many or a size class.

clone size: NA
CDR3 length: 13
J gene: TRBJ2-3
V gene: TRBV5-6
D gene: NA
CDR3 protein: CASSLPITDTQYF
CDR3 DNA: TGTGCCAGCAGCTTACCGATCACAGATACGCAGTATTTT

clone size: few
CDR3 length: 13
J gene: TRBJ1-2
V gene: TRBV24-1
D gene: NA
CDR3 protein: CATSTGAHQGYTF
CDR3 DNA: TGTGCCACCAGTACTGGGGCGCATCAGGGCTACACCTTC

clone size: many
CDR3 length: 15
J gene: TRBJ1-1
V gene: TRBV12-3/TRBV12-4
D gene: TRBD1
CDR3 protein: CASSWGTGADTEAFF
CDR3 DNA: TGTGCCAGCAGTTGGGGGACAGGGGCGGACACTGAAGCTTTCTTT

clone size: NA
CDR3 length: 17
J gene: TRBJ2-6
V gene: TRBV4-2
D gene: NA
CDR3 protein: CASSLPLDGSGANVLTF
CDR3 DNA: TGTGCCAGCAGCCTCCCTCTCGATGGATCTGGGGCCAACGTCCTGACTTTC

clone size: NA
CDR3 length: 15
J gene: TRBJ1-1
V gene: TRBV18
D gene: TRBD1
CDR3 protein: CASSPKTGMNTEAFF
CDR3 DNA: TGTGCCAGCTCACCAAAGACAGGGATGAACACTGAAGCTTTCTTT

clone size: NA
CDR3 length: 16
J gene: TRBJ2-1
V gene: TRBV10-3
D gene: NA
CDR3 protein: CAITTGGPRGHNEQFF
CDR3 DNA: TGTGCCATTACTACCGGGGGCCCGAGGGGGCACAATGAGCAGTTCTTC

clone size: NA
CDR3 length: 13
J gene: TRBJ1-2
V gene: TRBV29-1
D gene: NA
CDR3 protein: CSARVLANYGYTF
CDR3 DNA: TGCAGCGCTCGGGTCTTAGCTAACTATGGCTACACCTTC

clone size: NA
CDR3 length: 16
J gene: TRBJ1-5
V gene: TRBV6-1
D gene: NA
CDR3 protein: CASSPRRGGGDQPQHF
CDR3 DNA: TGTGCCAGCAGTCCTCGGAGGGGAGGAGGGGATCAGCCCCAGCATTTT

clone size: NA
CDR3 length: 17
J gene: TRBJ2-2
V gene: TRBV9
D gene: TRBD2
CDR3 protein: CASSAPSGTSATGELFF
CDR3 DNA: TGTGCCAGCAGCGCCCCATCCGGGACTAGCGCCACCGGGGAGCTGTTTTTT

clone size: NA
CDR3 length: 15
J gene: TRBJ2-2
V gene: TRBV4-1
D gene: NA
CDR3 protein: CASSQEGGHTGELIF
CDR3 DNA: TGCGCCAGCAGCCAAGAAGGGGGGCACACCGGGGAGCTGATTTTT

clone size: few
CDR3 length: 16
J gene: TRBJ2-6
V gene: TRBV5-1
D gene: NA
CDR3 protein: CASSVTDFSGANVLTF
CDR3 DNA: TGCGCCAGCAGCGTGACTGATTTCTCTGGGGCCAACGTCCTGACTTTC

clone size: few
CDR3 length: 16
J gene: TRBJ1-5
V gene: TRBV4-3
D gene: TRBD1
CDR3 protein: CASSQFRGLGNQPQHF
CDR3 DNA: TGCGCCAGCAGCCAATTTAGGGGGCTGGGCAATCAGCCCCAGCATTTT

clone size: few
CDR3 length: 18
J gene: TRBJ2-1
V gene: TRBV24-1
D gene: TRBD2
CDR3 protein: CATSDLPPLAGAYNEQFF
CDR3 DNA: TGTGCCACCAGTGATTTGCCGCCTTTAGCGGGGGCCTACAATGAGCAGTTCTTC

clone size: few
CDR3 length: 15
J gene: TRBJ2-7
V gene: TRBV4-3
D gene: TRBD1
CDR3 protein: CASSQDRGRIYEQYF
CDR3 DNA: TGCGCCAGCAGCCAAGACAGGGGGCGAATCTACGAGCAGTACTTC

clone size: NA
CDR3 length: 12
J gene: TRBJ1-1
V gene: TRBV7-9
D gene: NA
CDR3 protein: CASCWDNTEAFF
CDR3 DNA: TGTGCCAGTTGCTGGGACAACACTGAAGCTTTCTTT

clone size: many
CDR3 length: 12
J gene: TRBJ1-1
V gene: TRBV9
D gene: NA
CDR3 protein: CASSAWDTEAFF
CDR3 DNA: TGTGCCAGCAGCGCTTGGGACACTGAAGCTTTCTTT

clone size: few
CDR3 length: 14
J gene: TRBJ2-2
V gene: TRBV6-5
D gene: NA
CDR3 protein: CASSYTPMAGELFF
CDR3 DNA: TGTGCCAGCAGTTACACCCCAATGGCCGGGGAGCTGTTTTTT

clone size: NA
CDR3 length: 14
J gene: TRBJ2-5
V gene: TRBV4-2
D gene: TRBD2
CDR3 protein: CASSVTRTSETQYF
CDR3 DNA: TGTGCCAGCAGCGTCACCAGGACTAGTGAGACCCAGTACTTC

clone size: once
CDR3 length: 15
J gene: TRBJ1-2
V gene: TRBV10-3
D gene: NA
CDR3 protein: CAIIGAQGNDYGYTF
CDR3 DNA: TGTGCCATCATAGGCGCACAGGGCAACGACTATGGCTACACCTTC

clone size: many
CDR3 length: 13
J gene: TRBJ2-1
V gene: TRBV5-1
D gene: NA
CDR3 protein: CASSLGPNNEQFF
CDR3 DNA: TGCGCCAGCAGCTTGGGCCCGAACAATGAGCAGTTCTTC

clone size: NA
CDR3 length: 15
J gene: TRBJ1-1
V gene: TRBV6-5
D gene: NA
CDR3 protein: CASSYSGRGGTEDFF
CDR3 DNA: TGTGCCAGCAGTTACTCTGGGCGAGGCGGGACTGAAGATTTCTTT

clone size: NA
CDR3 length: 13
J gene: TRBJ2-3
V gene: TRBV2
D gene: NA
CDR3 protein: CASSKDYTDTQYF
CDR3 DNA: TGTGCCAGCAGTAAGGATTACACAGATACGCAGTATTTT

clone size: many
CDR3 length: 14
J gene: TRBJ2-7
V gene: TRBV4-1
D gene: NA
CDR3 protein: CASSRDRNTYEQYF
CDR3 DNA: TGCGCCAGCAGCCGAGACAGGAATACCTACGAGCAGTACTTC

clone size: many
CDR3 length: 15
J gene: TRBJ2-2
V gene: TRBV2
D gene: NA
CDR3 protein: CASRAWASGTGELFF
CDR3 DNA: TGTGCCAGCAGGGCGTGGGCCAGCGGGACCGGGGAGCTGTTTTTT

clone size: NA
CDR3 length: 14
J gene: TRBJ2-1
V gene: TRBV12-3/TRBV12-4
D gene: NA
CDR3 protein: CASSRGALGNEQFF
CDR3 DNA: TGTGCCAGCAGTCGGGGGGCGTTGGGCAATGAGCAGTTCTTC

clone size: NA
CDR3 length: 12
J gene: TRBJ2-7
V gene: TRBV29-1
D gene: TRBD1
CDR3 protein: CSVETGGYEQYF
CDR3 DNA: TGCAGCGTAGAAACAGGGGGCTACGAGCAGTACTTC